This T cell receptor beta chain came from a study of blood T cell repertoires in COVID-19. Overall study: There were acute and convalescent COVID-19 samples, and they came from the United States, Italy and Spain. T cells, B-cell-depleted T cells, or PBMCs provided the cDNA or gDNA that served as material.

Per the authors' pipeline: Reference gene primer amplification gave estimated nucleated cell counts. Sequencing was performed with immunoSEQ multiplex PCR; in TCRdb, only in-frame clones are kept and a portion is missing. V and J calls and clone size come straight from that table; D and trimming were deduced from the DNA. The repertoire has some 150,000 clones, approximately 80% of them found once; the top ten carry roughly 0.56%. The junction had 11 bases not matched to a gene; V was cut back by 1 base and J by 6 bases. The CDR3 extends over 18 amino acids. In germline, CDR1 is SGDLS, CDR2 YYNGEE. Sequencing was performed on peripheral blood. The rearrangement joins TRBV9 to TRBJ2-2; 11 bases are a match to TRBD2. The sequence came from a man between 60 and 70 years old with acute or convalescent COVID-19. CDR3 in DNA: TGTGCCAGCAGCGTATTAGTAGCGGGAGGGAGAACCGCCGGGGAGCTGTTTTTT. Its protein product is CASSVLVAGGRTAGELFF.